These T cell receptor beta chains were read from a single sample in a study of blood T cell repertoires in COVID-19. Data came from immunoSEQ multiplex PCR; TCRdb stores just in-frame clones and leaves some out. The table has about 170,000 clones, around three quarters seen once. The specimen sequenced was PBMCs or T cells enriched from blood (not recorded which). The receptor set was obtained from a woman in her sixties or seventies in a cohort exposed to, infected with or recovered from COVID-19 (not recorded which). The CDR3 runs from the conserved cysteine through the conserved F or W. Each record gives: J gene, D gene, CDR3 length, V gene, clone size, CDR3 DNA, CDR3 protein. A D gene is named only where the DNA matches it firmly. The size entry is marked missing in some rows and otherwise reads once, few, many or a size class.

TRBJ2-3 | TRBD1 | 15 | TRBV5-1 | . | TGCGCCAGCAGCTCGGGACAGGGCGTGACAGATACGCAGTATTTT | CASSSGQGVTDTQYF
TRBJ2-7 | TRBD2 | 15 | TRBV27 | few | TGTGCCAGCAGTCACCCCGGACTAGCAAGTCGCGAGCAGTACTTC | CASSHPGLASREQYF
TRBJ2-7 | TRBD2 | 14 | TRBV27 | . | TGTGCCAGCAGAGCTAGCGGGTTGTCCTACGAGCAGTACTTC | CASRASGLSYEQYF
TRBJ2-7 | . | 14 | TRBV19 | . | TGTGCCAGTAGTATTCGGCGGACAGACTACGAGCAGTACTTC | CASSIRRTDYEQYF
TRBJ1-2 | TRBD1 | 13 | TRBV5-1 | few | TGCGCCAGCAGCGCACAGGGGGACTATGGCTACACCTTC | CASSAQGDYGYTF
TRBJ1-5 | . | 13 | TRBV12-3/TRBV12-4 | . | TGTGCCAGCAGTTCCCTCGGTTATCAGCCCCAGCATTTT | CASSSLGYQPQHF
TRBJ2-2 | . | 15 | TRBV18 | . | TGTGCCAGCTCACTTTCTCACGGGAACACCGGGGAGCTGTTTTTT | CASSLSHGNTGELFF
TRBJ2-2 | . | 15 | TRBV29-1 | . | TGCAGCGTTTCATGGTGGGGAGGAGGCACCGGGGAGCTGTTTTTT | CSVSWWGGGTGELFF
TRBJ1-1 | TRBD1 | 15 | TRBV18 | . | TGTGCCAGCTCACCGGGACAGGCCAGGAACACTGAAGCTTTCTTT | CASSPGQARNTEAFF
TRBJ1-2 | TRBD1 | 15 | TRBV5-1 | . | TGCGCCAGCAGCCCAACAGGGGGCGCAGACTATGGCTACACCTTC | CASSPTGGADYGYTF
TRBJ1-2 | TRBD1 | 16 | TRBV15 | once | TGTGCCACCAGCGTAAACACAGGGGTAGGCTTGTATGGCTACACCTTC | CATSVNTGVGLYGYTF
TRBJ1-2 | TRBD1 | 16 | TRBV11-3 | few | TGTGCCAGCAGCTTAGATTTCTCGACAGGGGACTATGGCTACACCTTC | CASSLDFSTGDYGYTF
TRBJ2-2 | TRBD1 | 15 | TRBV28 | . | TGTGCCAGCAGGGGGACAGCACCTAACACCGGGGAGCTGTTTTTT | CASRGTAPNTGELFF
TRBJ2-5 | TRBD1 | 14 | TRBV27 | . | TGTGCCAGCAGTCGATACAGGGGGCGGGAGACCCAGTACTTC | CASSRYRGRETQYF
TRBJ1-1 | . | 15 | TRBV19 | few | TGTGCCAGTAAAACTGACAGAATCTACACTACTGAAGCTTTCTTT | CASKTDRIYTTEAFF
TRBJ2-3 | TRBD2 | 15 | TRBV28 | . | TGTGCCAGCAGTTCCCCGGGTAGCGGGACCGCAGGGCAGTATTTT | CASSSPGSGTAGQYF
TRBJ2-3 | . | 14 | TRBV10-2 | . | TGCGCCAGCAGTGCTACTACTAGCACAGATACGCAGTATTTT | CASSATTSTDTQYF
TRBJ1-2 | . | 14 | TRBV6-5 | once | TGTGCCAGCAGTTACTCGGCTAGTAGGGGTGGCTACACCTTC | CASSYSASRGGYTF
TRBJ1-6 | TRBD1 | 14 | TRBV14 | . | TGTGCCAGCAGCCCTCAGGGGGTTGGGGCACCCCTCCACTTT | CASSPQGVGAPLHF
TRBJ2-6 | . | 17 | TRBV4-2 | . | TGTGCCAGCAGCCACGGAGGAGGGACGGCTGGGGCCAACGTCCTGACTTTC | CASSHGGGTAGANVLTF
TRBJ1-2 | . | 13 | TRBV28 | once | TGTGCCAGCAGTTTGTTCGTGTACTATGGCTACACCTTC | CASSLFVYYGYTF
TRBJ1-1 | . | 15 | TRBV10-3 | once | TGTGCCATCAGGACAGGTGGGGGTGTGCGCACTGAAGCTTTCTTT | CAIRTGGGVRTEAFF
TRBJ1-4 | TRBD1 | 15 | TRBV28 | . | TGTGCCAGCAGTACCGACAGGGGCGTGGGTGAAAAACTGTTTTTT | CASSTDRGVGEKLFF
TRBJ2-6 | TRBD2 | 18 | TRBV5-4 | . | TGTGCCAGCAGCCCGGGACTAGCGGGAGGTGCTGGGGCCAACGTCCTGACTTTC | CASSPGLAGGAGANVLTF
TRBJ2-5 | TRBD1 | 13 | TRBV10-3 | . | TGTGCCATCAAAGGACAGGGCGACGAGACCCAGTACTTC | CAIKGQGDETQYF
TRBJ2-7 | TRBD1 | 15 | TRBV15 | . | TGTGCCACCAGCAGCGACAGGGGGCGTAGGTACGAGCAGTACTTC | CATSSDRGRRYEQYF
TRBJ1-1 | TRBD1 | 18 | TRBV4-1 | few | TGCGCCAGCAGCCAAACCCCAGGGGGGACAGGGGGAGTTACTGAAGCTTTCTTT | CASSQTPGGTGGVTEAFF
TRBJ2-5 | . | 16 | TRBV5-1 | once | TGCGCCAGCAGCCCGATAGCGGCAAGCTTGTGGGAGACCCAGTACTTC | CASSPIAASLWETQYF
TRBJ2-2 | . | 15 | TRBV5-1 | . | TGCGCCAGCAGCGTCGGGAACACGAACACCGGGGAGCTGTTTTTT | CASSVGNTNTGELFF
TRBJ1-6 | . | 15 | TRBV5-4 | . | TGTGCCAGCAGCTTGGGTCAGGGGAATAATTCACCCCTCCACTTT | CASSLGQGNNSPLHF
TRBJ1-2 | TRBD1 | 15 | TRBV19 | once | TGTGCCAGTAGGCGTGACAGGGCGAGGAACAATGGCTACACCTTC | CASRRDRARNNGYTF
TRBJ2-1 | . | 13 | TRBV28 | . | TGTGCCACCTTGGGACTCGTTTACAATGAGCAGTTCTTC | CATLGLVYNEQFF
TRBJ1-1 | . | 13 | TRBV18 | . | TGTGCCAGCTCACTACCTGCGGCAGCTGAAGCTTTCTTT | CASSLPAAAEAFF
TRBJ2-1 | TRBD2 | 16 | TRBV18 | few | TGTGCCAGCTCACCACCGCGGGGGGGGACCTACAATGAGCAGTTCTTC | CASSPPRGGTYNEQFF
TRBJ1-6 | . | 16 | TRBV28 | . | TGTGCCAGCAGTTTTTGGAGGGGCGATCATAATTCACCCCTCCACTTT | CASSFWRGDHNSPLHF
TRBJ1-4 | . | 15 | TRBV21-1 | . | TGTGCCAGCAGCCCACCCACAGGGGGGCGTGAAAAACTGTTTTTT | CASSPPTGGREKLFF
TRBJ1-4 | . | 16 | TRBV5-1 | . | TGCGCCAGCAGAAAACTGTCGGCAGGGCCTAATGAAAAACTGTTTTTT | CASRKLSAGPNEKLFF
TRBJ1-6 | . | 15 | TRBV5-1 | . | TGCGCCAGCAGCGGGGGCGGCAGCCAGAATTCACCCCTCCACTTT | CASSGGGSQNSPLHF
TRBJ2-7 | TRBD2 | 19 | TRBV13 | . | TGTGCCAGCAGCTCTTACTCGTATTTCGTACTAGCGGGAAATTACGAGCAGTACTTC | CASSSYSYFVLAGNYEQYF
TRBJ2-3 | TRBD2 | 14 | TRBV6-2/TRBV6-3 | many | TGTGCCAGCAGTCTAGCGGACCTCAGAGATACGCAGTATTTT | CASSLADLRDTQYF
TRBJ1-5 | . | 13 | TRBV7-3 | many | TGTGCCAGCAGCTTAGGACAGAATCAGCCCCAGCATTTT | CASSLGQNQPQHF
TRBJ1-2 | . | 14 | TRBV9 | once | TGTGCCAGCAGCGTAGGGCAGTATAACTATGACTACACCTTC | CASSVGQYNYDYTF
TRBJ2-1 | TRBD2 | 15 | TRBV11-3 | few | TGTGCCACCGGACTAGCGGGAGGTTCCTACAATGAGCAGTTCTTC | CATGLAGGSYNEQFF
TRBJ1-1 | . | 15 | TRBV9 | few | TGTGCCAGCAGCCCCCTGGGGGGGGCTCTTCGTGAAGCTTTCTTT | CASSPLGGALREAFF
TRBJ2-3 | TRBD2 | 17 | TRBV6-6 | few | TGTGCCAGCAGTCGGACTAGCGGGAGGGGAAGCACAGATACGCAGTATTTT | CASSRTSGRGSTDTQYF
TRBJ1-2 | . | 12 | TRBV28 | . | TGTGCCAGCAGTGAGGGCCTTTATGGCTACACCTTC | CASSEGLYGYTF
TRBJ1-1 | . | 14 | TRBV5-1 | . | TGCGCCAGCAGCCCCGGCGGGCAGGACCGTGAAGCTTTCTTT | CASSPGGQDREAFF
TRBJ1-2 | TRBD1 | 13 | TRBV5-1 | . | TGCGCCAGCAGCCCGGGACAGAACTATGGCTACACCTTC | CASSPGQNYGYTF
TRBJ2-7 | . | 14 | TRBV2 | few | TGTGCCAGCAGCGAACAGGAATATACCTACGAGCAGTACTTC | CASSEQEYTYEQYF
TRBJ2-1 | TRBD2 | 17 | TRBV18 | . | TGTGCCAGCTCTAACCGACTAGCGGGAGACTCCTACAATGAGCAGTTCTTC | CASSNRLAGDSYNEQFF
TRBJ2-1 | TRBD2 | 16 | TRBV11-2 | . | TGTGCCAGCAGCTTGGGACTAGGTGGGTTCGGCAATGAGCAGTTCTTC | CASSLGLGGFGNEQFF
TRBJ2-3 | TRBD1 | 15 | TRBV15 | . | TGTGCCACCAGCCACCCGGGACAGCAGGCGGATACGCAGTATTTT | CATSHPGQQADTQYF